Listed below are T cell receptor beta chains from one sample, sequenced in a study of response to subunit inactivated influenza vaccine. TCRdb ran MiXCR on the RT-PCR reads and lists one entry per CDR3 protein. The profile covers about 190,000 distinct CDR3 sequences, with 13% to 15% appearing a single time and 26% taken by the ten largest. The sample was CD8+ T cells sorted from PBMCs, taken 5 days after vaccination. These receptors originate from a man aged 50-59 years who received an inactivated influenza vaccine. Both conserved end residues are part of each CDR3. Fields, in order: D gene, J gene, V gene, clone size, CDR3 protein, CDR3 DNA. The D gene is left open where the match is weak. Size values are once, few and many counts, or a class for expanded clones, and some rows have none.

d_call: .; j_call: TRBJ1-1; v_call: TRBV12-3/TRBV12-4; clone_size: few; cdr3_aa: CASSLFLTGNTEAFF; cdr3_nt: TGTGCCAGCAGTTTATTTCTGACAGGGAACACTGAAGCTTTCTTT
d_call: TRBD1; j_call: TRBJ2-3; v_call: TRBV2; clone_size: once; cdr3_aa: CASSLHSMDRRLTDTQYF; cdr3_nt: TGTGCCAGCAGTCTACACTCTATGGACAGGAGACTCACAGATACGCAGTATTTT
d_call: .; j_call: TRBJ1-1; v_call: TRBV20-1; clone_size: many; cdr3_aa: CSAPEVGRGYTEAFF; cdr3_nt: TGCAGTGCCCCCGAAGTGGGCAGGGGTTACACTGAAGCTTTCTTT
d_call: .; j_call: TRBJ2-7; v_call: TRBV5-1; clone_size: .; cdr3_aa: CASSLRDFYEQYF; cdr3_nt: TGCGCCAGCAGCCTCCGGGACTTCTACGAGCAGTACTTC
d_call: TRBD2; j_call: TRBJ2-4; v_call: TRBV12-3/TRBV12-4; clone_size: .; cdr3_aa: CASSLVAGAKNIQYF; cdr3_nt: TGTGCCAGCAGTTTAGTAGCGGGAGCCAAAAACATTCAGTACTTC
d_call: TRBD1; j_call: TRBJ2-7; v_call: TRBV4-2; clone_size: .; cdr3_aa: CASSQERGQKIYEQYF; cdr3_nt: TGTGCCAGCAGCCAAGAAAGGGGACAGAAAATCTACGAGCAGTACTTC
d_call: TRBD2; j_call: TRBJ2-1; v_call: TRBV19; clone_size: .; cdr3_aa: CASINSGSSEQFF; cdr3_nt: TGTGCCAGTATCAATAGCGGGAGTAGTGAGCAGTTCTTC
d_call: .; j_call: TRBJ2-7; v_call: TRBV29-1; clone_size: few; cdr3_aa: CSVEDPTAGHAYEQYF; cdr3_nt: TGCAGCGTTGAAGACCCGACGGCGGGACACGCCTACGAGCAGTACTTC
d_call: TRBD1; j_call: TRBJ2-1; v_call: TRBV5-1; clone_size: .; cdr3_aa: CASSLQNRGLYNEQFF; cdr3_nt: TGCGCCAGCAGCTTGCAAAACAGGGGCCTCTACAATGAGCAGTTCTTC
d_call: .; j_call: TRBJ1-1; v_call: TRBV7-9; clone_size: few; cdr3_aa: CASSLGGGRTEAFF; cdr3_nt: TGTGCCAGCAGCTTAGGGGGGGGCAGGACTGAAGCTTTCTTT
d_call: .; j_call: TRBJ1-5; v_call: TRBV12-3/TRBV12-4; clone_size: few; cdr3_aa: CASSRESPASNQPQHF; cdr3_nt: TGTGCCAGCAGTCGTGAGTCCCCCGCGAGCAATCAGCCCCAGCATTTT
d_call: .; j_call: TRBJ1-1; v_call: TRBV15; clone_size: .; cdr3_aa: CATSRERGKNTEAFF; cdr3_nt: TGTGCCACCAGCAGAGAACGGGGGAAGAACACTGAAGCTTTCTTT
d_call: .; j_call: TRBJ2-3; v_call: TRBV11-2; clone_size: .; cdr3_aa: CVSSLSTPASWVTDTQYF; cdr3_nt: TGTGTCAGCAGCTTAAGCACCCCCGCTAGCTGGGTCACAGATACGCAGTATTTT
d_call: .; j_call: TRBJ1-1; v_call: TRBV20-1; clone_size: .; cdr3_aa: CSARPRAMGTEAFF; cdr3_nt: TGCAGTGCCAGACCTCGGGCAATGGGCACTGAAGCTTTCTTT
d_call: .; j_call: TRBJ2-2; v_call: TRBV4-2; clone_size: .; cdr3_aa: CASSSNSLGNGELFF; cdr3_nt: TGTGCCAGCAGCTCAAACAGTTTGGGAAACGGGGAGCTGTTTTTT
d_call: .; j_call: TRBJ2-2; v_call: TRBV6-2/TRBV6-3; clone_size: .; cdr3_aa: CASSYPQGVNTGELFF; cdr3_nt: TGTGCCAGCAGTTACCCCCAGGGCGTGAACACCGGGGAGCTGTTTTTT
d_call: TRBD1; j_call: TRBJ2-7; v_call: TRBV11-1; clone_size: few; cdr3_aa: CASSLVIWGSGQGPSYEQYF; cdr3_nt: TGTGCCAGCAGCTTAGTAATTTGGGGGTCGGGACAGGGACCTTCCTACGAGCAGTACTTC
d_call: .; j_call: TRBJ2-1; v_call: TRBV11-2; clone_size: many; cdr3_aa: CASSLGGEYEQFF; cdr3_nt: TGTGCCAGCAGCTTAGGAGGGGAGTATGAGCAGTTCTTC
d_call: .; j_call: TRBJ2-5; v_call: TRBV20-1; clone_size: .; cdr3_aa: CSASSPETQYF; cdr3_nt: TGCAGTGCTAGCTCCCCCGAGACCCAGTACTTC
d_call: .; j_call: TRBJ1-2; v_call: TRBV12-5; clone_size: .; cdr3_aa: CASGQGIGYTF; cdr3_nt: TGTGCTAGTGGACAGGGTATCGGCTACACCTTC
d_call: TRBD1; j_call: TRBJ2-7; v_call: TRBV7-9; clone_size: few; cdr3_aa: CASSHRGDRGWEQYF; cdr3_nt: TGTGCCAGCAGCCATAGGGGGGACAGGGGATGGGAGCAGTACTTC
d_call: .; j_call: TRBJ2-5; v_call: TRBV4-2; clone_size: few; cdr3_aa: CASSQLLSVGTIQETQYF; cdr3_nt: TGTGCCAGCAGCCAACTCCTCTCAGTTGGGACCATCCAAGAGACCCAGTACTTC
d_call: TRBD1; j_call: TRBJ1-1; v_call: TRBV6-2/TRBV6-3; clone_size: many; cdr3_aa: CASSFGQGISVNTEAFF; cdr3_nt: TGTGCCAGCAGTTTCGGACAGGGTATAAGCGTGAACACTGAAGCTTTCTTT
d_call: TRBD1; j_call: TRBJ2-7; v_call: TRBV20-1; clone_size: .; cdr3_aa: CSARDPDRVYEQYF; cdr3_nt: TGCAGTGCTAGAGATCCAGACAGGGTCTACGAGCAGTACTTC
d_call: TRBD1; j_call: TRBJ2-3; v_call: TRBV12-3/TRBV12-4; clone_size: few; cdr3_aa: CASSLTRGPTDTQYF; cdr3_nt: TGTGCCAGCAGCCTTACTAGGGGGCCTACAGATACGCAGTATTTT
d_call: .; j_call: TRBJ2-5; v_call: TRBV3-1; clone_size: few; cdr3_aa: CASAGREWSPIRKETQYF; cdr3_nt: TGTGCCAGCGCTGGACGTGAATGGAGCCCCATTAGGAAAGAGACCCAGTACTTC
d_call: TRBD1; j_call: TRBJ1-2; v_call: TRBV6-5; clone_size: few; cdr3_aa: CASSYSPTGNLDGYTF; cdr3_nt: TGTGCCAGCAGTTACTCGCCGACAGGGAACTTGGATGGCTACACCTTC
d_call: TRBD1; j_call: TRBJ2-7; v_call: TRBV11-2; clone_size: .; cdr3_aa: CASSVGGIYEQYF; cdr3_nt: TGTGCCAGCAGCGTAGGGGGCATCTACGAGCAGTACTTC
d_call: TRBD1; j_call: TRBJ2-7; v_call: TRBV20-1; clone_size: few; cdr3_aa: CSARDPGQPPYEQYF; cdr3_nt: TGCAGTGCTAGAGACCCGGGACAGCCACCCTACGAGCAGTACTTC
d_call: .; j_call: TRBJ2-7; v_call: TRBV29-1; clone_size: .; cdr3_aa: CSVAQGTYEQYF; cdr3_nt: TGCAGCGTTGCCCAGGGTACCTACGAGCAGTACTTC
d_call: .; j_call: TRBJ1-5; v_call: TRBV5-6; clone_size: .; cdr3_aa: CASSRRGVQPQHF; cdr3_nt: TGTGCCAGCAGCCGCAGAGGGGTTCAGCCCCAGCATTTT
d_call: TRBD2; j_call: TRBJ2-3; v_call: TRBV9; clone_size: .; cdr3_aa: CASSVDGGASTDTQYF; cdr3_nt: TGTGCCAGCAGCGTAGACGGGGGGGCCAGCACAGATACGCAGTATTTT
d_call: TRBD1; j_call: TRBJ2-1; v_call: TRBV7-6; clone_size: .; cdr3_aa: CASSLGRGYGSSYNEQFF; cdr3_nt: TGTGCCAGCAGCTTGGGCAGGGGGTACGGTAGCTCCTACAATGAGCAGTTCTTC
d_call: TRBD2; j_call: TRBJ2-7; v_call: TRBV11-2; clone_size: .; cdr3_aa: CASSLLAGGSEQYF; cdr3_nt: TGTGCCAGCAGCTTACTAGCGGGAGGGTCCGAGCAGTACTTC
d_call: .; j_call: TRBJ2-1; v_call: TRBV11-2; clone_size: .; cdr3_aa: CASSPTVGNEQFF; cdr3_nt: TGTGCCAGCAGCCCCACGGTGGGCAATGAGCAGTTCTTC
d_call: .; j_call: TRBJ2-7; v_call: TRBV7-6; clone_size: .; cdr3_aa: CASSSEGVMYEQYF; cdr3_nt: TGTGCCAGCAGCTCAGAGGGGGTTATGTACGAGCAGTACTTC
d_call: .; j_call: TRBJ2-1; v_call: TRBV7-9; clone_size: few; cdr3_aa: CASSMDNNRAYNEQFF; cdr3_nt: TGTGCCAGCAGCATGGACAATAACAGGGCCTACAATGAGCAGTTCTTC
d_call: TRBD1; j_call: TRBJ2-7; v_call: TRBV2; clone_size: once; cdr3_aa: CASSDLGQAIYEQYF; cdr3_nt: TGTGCCAGCAGTGACTTGGGACAGGCGATCTACGAGCAGTACTTC
d_call: TRBD1; j_call: TRBJ1-3; v_call: TRBV7-2; clone_size: .; cdr3_aa: CASSWVPGQGHTIYF; cdr3_nt: TGTGCCAGCAGCTGGGTCCCGGGACAGGGCCACACCATATATTTT
d_call: TRBD2; j_call: TRBJ2-2; v_call: TRBV2; clone_size: few; cdr3_aa: CASSEDPITEMSGLAEGELFF; cdr3_nt: TGTGCCAGCAGTGAAGATCCTATCACGGAAATGTCGGGACTAGCGGAAGGGGAGCTGTTTTTT
d_call: .; j_call: TRBJ1-1; v_call: TRBV5-4; clone_size: .; cdr3_aa: CASSATGETEAFF; cdr3_nt: TGTGCCAGCAGCGCCACAGGAGAGACTGAAGCTTTCTTT
d_call: TRBD1; j_call: TRBJ2-5; v_call: TRBV6-2/TRBV6-3; clone_size: few; cdr3_aa: CASSFGQGRETQYF; cdr3_nt: TGTGCCAGCAGTTTCGGACAGGGTAGGGAGACCCAGTACTTC
d_call: TRBD2; j_call: TRBJ2-5; v_call: TRBV12-3/TRBV12-4; clone_size: many; cdr3_aa: CASSLGTSGVQETQYF; cdr3_nt: TGTGCCAGCAGCCTAGGGACTAGCGGGGTCCAAGAGACCCAGTACTTC
d_call: .; j_call: TRBJ1-4; v_call: TRBV12-3/TRBV12-4; clone_size: few; cdr3_aa: CASSFKNEKLFF; cdr3_nt: TGTGCCAGCAGTTTTAAAAATGAAAAACTGTTTTTT
d_call: TRBD1; j_call: TRBJ2-7; v_call: TRBV30; clone_size: few; cdr3_aa: CASGQAYEQYF; cdr3_nt: TGTGCCTCCGGACAGGCCTACGAGCAGTACTTC
d_call: .; j_call: TRBJ2-4; v_call: TRBV12-3/TRBV12-4; clone_size: few; cdr3_aa: CASSTSWRENIQYF; cdr3_nt: TGTGCCAGCAGCACGAGTTGGAGGGAAAACATTCAGTACTTC
d_call: TRBD2; j_call: TRBJ2-7; v_call: TRBV6-2/TRBV6-3; clone_size: .; cdr3_aa: CASRSGTSVSYEQYF; cdr3_nt: TGTGCCAGCAGGTCCGGGACTAGCGTATCCTACGAGCAGTACTTC
d_call: TRBD1; j_call: TRBJ2-7; v_call: TRBV15; clone_size: many; cdr3_aa: CATSSGRGLTYEQYF; cdr3_nt: TGTGCCACCAGCTCCGGCAGGGGGCTCACCTACGAGCAGTACTTC
d_call: .; j_call: TRBJ1-2; v_call: TRBV29-1; clone_size: .; cdr3_aa: CSVDAGSYGYTF; cdr3_nt: TGCAGCGTTGACGCAGGGAGCTATGGCTACACCTTC
d_call: .; j_call: TRBJ1-5; v_call: TRBV7-2; clone_size: few; cdr3_aa: CASSLAAHSNQPQHF; cdr3_nt: TGTGCCAGCAGCTTAGCTGCTCATAGCAATCAGCCCCAGCATTTT
d_call: .; j_call: TRBJ2-1; v_call: TRBV15; clone_size: many; cdr3_aa: CATSRDIGDSYNEQFF; cdr3_nt: TGTGCCACCAGCAGAGATATTGGGGACTCCTACAATGAGCAGTTCTTC
d_call: .; j_call: TRBJ2-2; v_call: TRBV12-3/TRBV12-4; clone_size: few; cdr3_aa: CASSFVGPRSGELFF; cdr3_nt: TGTGCCAGCAGTTTTGTAGGGCCCCGGTCCGGGGAGCTGTTTTTT
d_call: .; j_call: TRBJ2-7; v_call: TRBV6-1; clone_size: .; cdr3_aa: CASSVSTTTYEQYF; cdr3_nt: TGTGCCAGCAGTGTTTCGACTACCACCTACGAGCAGTACTTC
d_call: .; j_call: TRBJ2-7; v_call: TRBV27; clone_size: .; cdr3_aa: CASRKVDPIYDEQYF; cdr3_nt: TGTGCCAGCAGGAAGGTGGACCCCATTTACGACGAGCAGTACTTC
d_call: TRBD2; j_call: TRBJ2-3; v_call: TRBV27; clone_size: many; cdr3_aa: CASSLLAGGPLDTQYF; cdr3_nt: TGTGCCAGCAGTTTATTAGCGGGAGGGCCCCTGGATACGCAGTATTTT
d_call: TRBD2; j_call: TRBJ2-3; v_call: TRBV27; clone_size: .; cdr3_aa: CASSESAGVVDTQYF; cdr3_nt: TGTGCCAGCTCGGAGTCAGCGGGAGTAGTGGATACGCAGTATTTT
d_call: TRBD2; j_call: TRBJ2-3; v_call: TRBV6-2/TRBV6-3; clone_size: few; cdr3_aa: CASRRLAGGSTDTQYF; cdr3_nt: TGTGCCAGCCGACGACTAGCGGGGGGCAGCACAGATACGCAGTATTTT
d_call: .; j_call: TRBJ1-1; v_call: TRBV30; clone_size: few; cdr3_aa: CAWSVMNTEAFF; cdr3_nt: TGTGCCTGGAGTGTAATGAACACTGAAGCTTTCTTT
d_call: TRBD2; j_call: TRBJ2-7; v_call: TRBV13; clone_size: few; cdr3_aa: CASSSRTSGARYEQYF; cdr3_nt: TGTGCCAGCAGCTCCCGTACTAGCGGTGCCCGGTACGAGCAGTACTTC
d_call: .; j_call: TRBJ2-7; v_call: TRBV7-9; clone_size: .; cdr3_aa: CASSLEAFKADEQYF; cdr3_nt: TGTGCCAGCAGCTTAGAGGCCTTCAAGGCGGACGAGCAGTACTTC